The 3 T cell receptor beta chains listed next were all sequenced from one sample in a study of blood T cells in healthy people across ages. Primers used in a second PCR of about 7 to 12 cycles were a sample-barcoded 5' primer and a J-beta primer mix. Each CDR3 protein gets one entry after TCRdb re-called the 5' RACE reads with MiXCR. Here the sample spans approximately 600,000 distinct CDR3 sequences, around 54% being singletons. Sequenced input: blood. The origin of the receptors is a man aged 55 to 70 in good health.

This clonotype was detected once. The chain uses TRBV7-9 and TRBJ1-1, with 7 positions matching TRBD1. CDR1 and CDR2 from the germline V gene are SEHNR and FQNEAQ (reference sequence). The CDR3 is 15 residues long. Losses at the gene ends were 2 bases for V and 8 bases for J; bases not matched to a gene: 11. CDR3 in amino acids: CASSLINQGGTEAFF. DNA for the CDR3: TGTGCCAGCAGCTTAATTAACCAGGGGGGGACCGAAGCTTTCTTT.

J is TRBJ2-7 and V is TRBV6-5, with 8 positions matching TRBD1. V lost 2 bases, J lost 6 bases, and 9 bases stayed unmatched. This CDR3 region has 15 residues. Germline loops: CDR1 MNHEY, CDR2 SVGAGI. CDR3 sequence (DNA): TGTGCCAGCAGTTACGGCGGACAGGGACGGGGCGAGCAGTACTTC. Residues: CASSYGGQGRGEQYF.

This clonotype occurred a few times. The CDR3 loop reads CASSLSTGRDYGYTF. The DNA for the CDR3 is TGTGCCAGCAGTTTATCAACAGGGCGAGATTATGGCTACACCTTC. This chain links TRBV12-3 or TRBV12-4 with TRBJ1-2; D possibly corresponds to TRBD1 (6 bases). Trimming took off 2 bases at V and 5 bases at J, with 15 bases between the two ends. There are 15 residues in the CDR3.